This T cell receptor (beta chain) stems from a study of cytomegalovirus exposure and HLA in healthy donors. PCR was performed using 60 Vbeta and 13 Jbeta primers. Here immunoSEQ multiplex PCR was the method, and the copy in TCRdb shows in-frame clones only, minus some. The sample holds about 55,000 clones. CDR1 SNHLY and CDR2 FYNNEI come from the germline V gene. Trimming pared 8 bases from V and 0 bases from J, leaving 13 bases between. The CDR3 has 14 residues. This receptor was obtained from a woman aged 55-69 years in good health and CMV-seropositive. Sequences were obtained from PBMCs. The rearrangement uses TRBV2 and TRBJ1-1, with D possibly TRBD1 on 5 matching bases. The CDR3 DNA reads TGTGCCAGCGATGGGGCTATGATGAACACTGAAGCTTTCTTT. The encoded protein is CASDGAMMNTEAFF.